These 27 T cell receptor beta chains came from one sample sequenced in a study of regulatory T cells in long-lasting Graves disease. According to the study, TCR beta libraries were built with iRepertoire HTBI primers and CDR3-region Arm-PCR. Each CDR3 protein gets one entry after TCRdb re-called the multiplex PCR reads with MiXCR. The sample has hundreds of thousands of distinct CDR3 sequences, around 21% seen once. The time point was: persistent/refractory GD, antithyroid drugs over 5 years with positive TRAb. The TCR library was prepared using RNA isolated from PBMCs. This specimen was peripheral blood mononuclear cells (PBMCs), taken when the disease was refractory, from a patient treated with antithyroid drugs. The source of these receptors is a female donor with Graves disease.

In its sample, this clonotype was seen many times. This rearrangement joins TRBV28 to TRBJ2-7; 8 nucleotides align to TRBD2. This CDR3 has 16 amino acids. V was pared by 2 bases and J by 0 bases, with 6 bases of the junction left unmatched. Germline assignment: CDR1 MDHEN and CDR2 SYDVKM. DNA of the CDR3: TGTGCCAGCAGTTTACTCGGGGGGACTAGCTCCTACGAGCAGTACTTC. Encoded protein: CASSLLGGTSSYEQYF.

In its sample, this clonotype was seen many times. The chain couples TRBV5-1 to TRBJ2-7; D ambiguous. The V gene lost 0 bases and the J gene lost 0 bases, with 7 bases spanning the gap. This CDR3 comprises 14 residues. CDR1 is SGHRS and CDR2 is YFSETQ in the germline V gene. CDR3 sequence (DNA): TGCGCCAGCAGCTTGGGGGCGGTCTCCTACGAGCAGTACTTC. As protein: CASSLGAVSYEQYF.

This clonotype was seen more than once but under ten times. The V gene is TRBV5-1, the J gene TRBJ2-1; TRBD2 matches at 7 bases. There are 16 residues in the CDR3. The J segment lost 10 bases and the V segment lost 0 bases, leaving 13 bases of the junction unmatched. The germline CDR1 and CDR2 sequences are SGHRS and YFSETQ. The CDR3 nucleotides are TGCGCCAGCAGCTTGGAACTAGCGCATAGCGAAGCCGAGCAGTTCTTC. It yields the protein CASSLELAHSEAEQFF.

This chain joins TRBV29-1 and TRBJ1-5, with D unresolved. The CDR3 is 13 amino acids. The V end lost 3 bases, the J end lost 0 bases, and 6 bases lay between the germline ends. CDR1 and CDR2 from the germline V gene are SQVTM and ANQGSEA. The chain's CDR3 is CSVDLGSNQPQHF. The CDR3 DNA follows: TGCAGCGTTGATCTTGGTAGCAATCAGCCCCAGCATTTT.

Of note for this clonotype: This may come from a read error, since a much larger clone is one base off. This chain uses TRBV28 with TRBJ2-5; 10 bases match TRBD2. TRBJ2-1 explains the end of the DNA better; the J call may be wrong. CDR1 and CDR2 (germline): MDHEN, SYDVKM. This CDR3 region has 15 residues. CDR3 DNA: TGTGCCAGCAGTCCCGGGACTAGCGCCCACAATGAGCAGTTCTTC. As protein: CASSPGTSAHNEQFF.

This clonotype has ten or more counts. The chain recombines TRBV29-1 with TRBJ2-7; D is ambiguous. CDR1 is SQVTM and CDR2 is ANQGSEA in the germline V gene. The CDR3 loop spans 14 amino acids. V shed 0 bases and J shed 3 bases, with 12 bases lying between them. CDR3 nucleotide sequence: TGCAGCGTTGAAGAAGGAGACGAATACTACGAGCAGTACTTC. Translation: CSVEEGDEYYEQYF.

This clonotype was counted between two and nine times. A read error may be the cause here, since a much bigger clone is one base away. This chain connects TRBV7-2 to TRBJ2-5; possibly TRBD2 for D (6 bases). With 2 bases removed from V and 3 bases from J, the gap between germline ends came to 13 bases. Per the germline V gene, CDR1 is SGHTA and CDR2 is FQGNSA. This CDR3 has 15 amino acids. CDR3 nucleotide sequence: TGTGCCAGCAGCTTAATAGGGCGGGGAGAAGAGACCCAGTACTTC. Its protein is CASSLIGRGEETQYF.

The chain carries TRBV30 and TRBJ2-7; possible D gene TRBD1, 6 bases. There are 15 residues in the CDR3. The V end was cut by 1 base, the J end by 3 bases, with 16 bases between. Germline assignment: CDR1 GTSNPN and CDR2 SVGIG (reference sequence). This CDR3 reads CAWSGGRDKDYEQYF. The DNA for the CDR3 is TGTGCCTGGAGTGGGGGCCGGGACAAAGACTACGAGCAGTACTTC.

In its sample, this clonotype was seen many times. The chain links TRBV6-2 or TRBV6-3 to TRBJ2-4; D gene ambiguous. The CDR3 is 12 amino acids. V was trimmed by 0 bases and J by 6 bases, leaving 3 bases between them. The germline CDR1 and CDR2 sequences are MNHEY and SVGEGT. DNA of the CDR3: TGTGCCAGCAGTTACTCGAGAAACATTCAGTACTTC. Translated: CASSYSRNIQYF.

This clonotype showed up just a few times. The CDR3 DNA sequence: TGCAGCGTTGAAATCGGCTACGAGCAGTACTTC. This translates into CSVEIGYEQYF. The rearrangement joins TRBV29-1 to TRBJ2-7; D gene unclear. CDR1 and CDR2 (germline): SQVTM, ANQGSEA. V was cut by 2 bases and J by 3 bases, with 5 bases left in between. The CDR3 spans 11 residues.

This chain joins TRBV20-1 and TRBJ2-4, with 11 bases that match TRBD2. Unmatched junction bases numbered 9, after V lost 5 bases and J lost 3 bases. The CDR3 runs to 16 residues. Germline lookup yields CDR1 DFQATT and CDR2 SNEGSKA (reference sequence). CDR3 in amino acids: CSARSLSGRGKNIQYF. The DNA of the CDR3 is TGCAGTGCTCGAAGCCTTAGCGGGAGGGGCAAAAACATTCAGTACTTC.

CDR3 DNA sequence: TGTGCCAGCAGTTACTCTAGCGGGAGGGCCTCCGAGCAGTACTTC. Translation: CASSYSSGRASEQYF. V usage is TRBV6-5 and J usage is TRBJ2-7; 11 bases align to TRBD2. Germline values: CDR1 MNHEY, CDR2 SVGAGI. The CDR3 covers 15 residues. V was clipped by 0 bases and J by 6 bases; unmatched bases: 4.

This clonotype was picked up many times. Here the CDR3 DNA reads TGTGCCAGCAAGAAGAGGCTAGCGGAATCCTACGAGCAGTACTTC. Translated, it gives CASKKRLAESYEQYF. V gene TRBV27 combines with J gene TRBJ2-7; 7 bases map to TRBD2. The length of the CDR3 is 15 residues. V trimming: 7 bases; J trimming: 1 base; junction bases outside the gene matches: 10. CDR1 and CDR2 from the germline V gene are MNHEY and SMNVEV (reference sequence).

The sample holds one count of this clonotype. Since the CDR3 does not end with the conserved phenylalanine or tryptophan, this likely comes from a read error. The chain links TRBV20-1 to TRBJ2-2, with D uncertain. CDR3 length equals 13 residues. Germline-derived CDR1 and CDR2 are DFQATT and SNEGSKA (reference sequence). V was clipped by 3 bases and J by 0 bases, with 5 bases between them. As DNA, the CDR3 is TGCAGTGCTAGGCTAGCGAACACCGGGGAGCTGTTTCTT. Amino acid sequence: CSARLANTGELFL.

This rearrangement joins TRBV7-6 to TRBJ1-1; no clear D gene. The CDR3 sequence is 15 residues long. The V end was cut by 1 base, the J end by 1 base, with 10 bases between. From germline, CDR1 is SGHVS and CDR2 FNYEAQ. CDR3 bases: TGTGCCAGCAGCTTAGGACGGGATTGGAACACTGAAGCTTTCTTT. As protein: CASSLGRDWNTEAFF.

V gene TRBV30 combines with J gene TRBJ2-5; TRBD2 might be the D (6 bases). This CDR3 comprises 13 residues. The V and J ends lost 4 bases and 1 base respectively, with 10 bases between them. Germline CDR1 and CDR2: GTSNPN and SVGIG (reference sequence). CDR3 bases: TGTGCCTGGATTGGCGGGACCCAAGAGACCCAGTACTTC. Translated, it gives CAWIGGTQETQYF. Filled out from reference TRBV30 and TRBJ2-5, the complete variable domain reads SQTIHQWPATLVQPVGSPLSLECTVEGTSNPNLYWYRQAAGRGLQLLFYSVGIGQISSEVPQNLSASRPQDRQFILSSKKLLLSDSGFYLCAWIGGTQETQYFGPGTRLLVL.

This clonotype was seen at least ten times. The rearrangement links TRBV7-9 to TRBJ2-7; maybe TRBD2 (5 bases). The germline V gene has CDR1 SEHNR and CDR2 FQNEAQ (reference sequence). V was clipped by 8 bases and J by 6 bases, with 11 bases between them. The CDR3 totals 11 residues. CDR3 residues: CASGLHIEQYF. The CDR3 nucleotides read TGTGCCAGCGGACTCCACATCGAGCAGTACTTC.

This clonotype showed up many times. This chain joins TRBV2 and TRBJ1-2; no firm D call. Germline lookup yields CDR1 SNHLY and CDR2 FYNNEI. V was pared by 3 bases and J by 2 bases, with 7 bases between. CDR3 length equals 13 residues. In nucleotides, the CDR3 is TGTGCCAGCAGTGATCGGTTGAACTATGGCTACACCTTC. This codes for CASSDRLNYGYTF.

In this sample, this clonotype turned up many times. The chain has TRBV3-2 and TRBJ2-5; the table calls TRBD1, which could not be checked here. TRBV3-2 is annotated as a pseudogene. The CDR3 consists of 21 residues. CDR3 sequence reads: CASSQDGEVHRDRARQETQYF. The CDR3 nucleotides read TGTGCCAGCAGCCAAGATGGAGAGGTGCACCGGGACAGGGCCCGCCAAGAGACCCAGTACTTC.

Many counts were recorded for this clonotype. The rearrangement joins TRBV28 to TRBJ2-7, with 7 bases matching TRBD1. Germline-derived CDR1 and CDR2 are MDHEN and SYDVKM. V shed 3 bases and J 3 bases; nucleotides not matched to a gene: 11. This CDR3 has 16 amino acids. The DNA for the CDR3 is TGTGCCAGCAGTTTGAGACCGGGACAGACGTACTACGAGCAGTACTTC. Its protein product is CASSLRPGQTYYEQYF.

This clonotype was seen at least ten times. The genes are TRBV24-1 and TRBJ2-5, with D perhaps assigned TRBD1 or TRBD2 (5 bases each). This CDR3 contains 16 residues. Germline loops: CDR1 KGHDR, CDR2 SFDVKD. Trimming cost V 2 bases and J 4 bases, with 16 bases left between them. The CDR3 loop is CATSDWVQERGETQYF. The DNA of the CDR3 is TGTGCCACCAGTGATTGGGTTCAAGAGAGGGGAGAGACCCAGTACTTC.

For this clonotype: This may come from a read error, since a much larger clone is one base off. The chain has TRBV20-1 and TRBJ2-7; D might be TRBD2 (5 bases). CDR1 is DFQATT and CDR2 is SNEGSKA in the germline V gene (reference sequence). This CDR3 is built from 12 residues. The CDR3 DNA is TGCAGTGCTAGAGACGGGATTTACGGGCAGTACTTC. Its protein is CSARDGIYGQYF.

The rearrangement joins TRBV11-3 to TRBJ2-2; maybe TRBD1 (7 bases). The CDR3 is made up of 15 amino acids. The germline V gene encodes CDR1 SGHNT and CDR2 YENEEA. V was shortened by 4 bases and J by 6 bases, with 15 bases between the two germline ends. For the CDR3, the DNA is TGTGCCAGCAGCTCACAGGGGCCGGGAGCCGGGGAGCTGTTTTTT. It specifies CASSSQGPGAGELFF.

In regard to this clonotype: A much bigger clone sits one base away, suggesting this may be a read error. The J gene is TRBJ2-2, the V gene TRBV5-8; maybe TRBD2 (6 bases). Germline values: CDR1 SGHTS, CDR2 YDEGEE. The CDR3 covers 15 residues. CDR3 sequence (DNA): TGTGTCAGCAGCTCGGGACTGACGAACACCGGGGAGCTGTTTTTT. This sequence encodes CVSSSGLTNTGELFF. The whole variable domain, filled in from reference TRBV5-8 and TRBJ2-2, reads EAGVTQSPTHLIKTRGQQATLRCSPISGHTSVYWYQQALGLGLQFLLWYDEGEERNRGNFPPRFSGRQFPNYSSELNVNALELEDSALYLCVSSSGLTNTGELFFGEGSRLTVL.

The chain employs TRBV19 and TRBJ2-1; 9 bases match TRBD2. This CDR3 region has 14 residues. V was clipped by 6 bases and J by 5 bases; unmatched bases: 5. CDR1 LNHDA and CDR2 SQIVND come from the germline V gene (reference sequence). In DNA form, the CDR3 reads TGTGCCAGTAGGAGCGGGAGGATAGACAATGAGCAGTTCTTC. Translated: CASRSGRIDNEQFF.

Ten or more counts support this clonotype. This chain links TRBV29-1 with TRBJ1-1; perhaps TRBD1 as D (5 bases). Trimming cost V 0 bases and J 4 bases, with 12 bases left between them. The CDR3 consists of 14 residues. Germline V lookup: CDR1 SQVTM, CDR2 ANQGSEA. The CDR3 DNA reads as TGCAGCGTTGAAGATCACGCAGGGCCCACTGAAGCTTTCTTT. Its protein product is CSVEDHAGPTEAFF.

This clonotype showed up just a few times. The gene calls are TRBV7-9 and TRBJ2-7, with a possible D match to TRBD2 (6 bases). This CDR3 spans 14 amino acids. V dropped 5 bases and J dropped 0 bases, with 11 bases sitting between them. Looked up from germline, CDR1 is SEHNR and CDR2 is FQNEAQ (reference sequence). The CDR3 sequence: CASSKAGFSYEQYF. As DNA, the CDR3 is TGTGCCAGCAGCAAGGCGGGGTTCTCCTACGAGCAGTACTTC.